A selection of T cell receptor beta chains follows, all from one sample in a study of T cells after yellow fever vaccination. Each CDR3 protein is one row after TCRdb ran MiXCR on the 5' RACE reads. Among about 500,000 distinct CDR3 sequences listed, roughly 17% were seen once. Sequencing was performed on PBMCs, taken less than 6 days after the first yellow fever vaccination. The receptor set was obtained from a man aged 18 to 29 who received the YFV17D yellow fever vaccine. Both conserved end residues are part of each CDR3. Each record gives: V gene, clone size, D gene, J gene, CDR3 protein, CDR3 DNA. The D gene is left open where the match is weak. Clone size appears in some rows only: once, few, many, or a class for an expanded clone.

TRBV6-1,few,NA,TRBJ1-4,CASSETRGEKLFF,TGTGCCAGCAGTGAGACTAGGGGAGAAAAACTGTTTTTT
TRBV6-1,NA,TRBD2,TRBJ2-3,CASTTSGVGDTQYF,TGTGCCAGCACCACTAGCGGGGTTGGAGATACGCAGTATTTT
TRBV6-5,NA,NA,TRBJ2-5,CASSYSNLEETQYF,TGTGCCAGCAGTTACTCGAACTTGGAGGAGACCCAGTACTTC
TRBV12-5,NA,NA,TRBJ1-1,CASGRQLLDTEAFF,TGTGCTAGTGGCCGACAGCTTCTTGACACTGAAGCTTTCTTT
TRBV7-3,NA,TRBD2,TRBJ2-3,CASRVAGGDTQYF,TGTGCCAGCAGGGTAGCGGGGGGAGATACGCAGTATTTT
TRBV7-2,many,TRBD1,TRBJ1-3,CASSNLGQGGNTIYF,TGTGCCAGCAGCAACCTTGGACAGGGCGGAAACACCATATATTTT
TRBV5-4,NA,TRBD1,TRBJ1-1,CASSAGTGVMNTEAFF,TGTGCCAGCAGCGCCGGGACAGGCGTCATGAACACTGAAGCTTTCTTT
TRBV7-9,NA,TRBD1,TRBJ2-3,CASRSTGVGYTDTQYF,TGTGCCAGCAGGTCGACAGGGGTTGGGTACACAGATACGCAGTATTTT
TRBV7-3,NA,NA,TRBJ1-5,CASSRHGQIQPQHF,TGTGCCAGCAGCCGACATGGACAGATTCAGCCCCAGCATTTT
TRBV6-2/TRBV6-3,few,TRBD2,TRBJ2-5,CASSPWTSGGPPSETQYF,TGTGCCAGCAGTCCCTGGACTAGCGGGGGACCTCCGAGTGAGACCCAGTACTTC
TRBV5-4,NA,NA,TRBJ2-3,CASTFRVGTDTQYF,TGTGCCAGCACCTTCAGGGTCGGCACAGATACGCAGTATTTT
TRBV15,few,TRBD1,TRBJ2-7,CATSKQQGYEQYF,TGTGCCACCAGCAAACAACAGGGGTACGAGCAGTACTTC
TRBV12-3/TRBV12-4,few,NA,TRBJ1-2,CASTLLGGGGPASYGYTF,TGTGCCAGCACCCTTTTAGGTGGGGGGGGCCCCGCCAGCTATGGCTACACCTTC
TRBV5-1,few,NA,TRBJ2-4,CASSLDTQGNIQYF,TGCGCCAGCAGCTTGGATACTCAGGGGAACATTCAGTACTTC
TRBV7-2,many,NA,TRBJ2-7,CASSSRDGAYEQYF,TGTGCCAGCAGCTCCCGGGACGGAGCCTACGAGCAGTACTTC
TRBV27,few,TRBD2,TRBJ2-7,CASRRLAGGIQAYEQYF,TGTGCCAGCAGAAGACTAGCGGGGGGGATTCAAGCCTACGAGCAGTACTTC
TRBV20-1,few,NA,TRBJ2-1,CSASYPAGLYNEQFF,TGCAGTGCCTCATACCCAGCGGGCCTTTACAATGAGCAGTTCTTC
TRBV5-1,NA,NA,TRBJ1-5,CASSLAGFSNQPQHF,TGCGCCAGCAGCTTGGCAGGGTTTAGCAATCAGCCCCAGCATTTT
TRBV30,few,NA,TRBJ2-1,CAWSPLGYEQFF,TGTGCCTGGAGCCCCCTAGGATATGAGCAGTTCTTC
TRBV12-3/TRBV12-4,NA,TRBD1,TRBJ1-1,CASRGQSWNTEAFF,TGTGCCAGCAGGGGACAGAGCTGGAACACTGAAGCTTTCTTT
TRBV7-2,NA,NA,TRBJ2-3,CASSSTGGGSQYF,TGTGCCAGCAGCTCCACCGGCGGAGGATCGCAGTATTTT
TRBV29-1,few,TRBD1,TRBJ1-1,CSVDRGGMGTEAFF,TGCAGCGTTGATCGAGGGGGCATGGGAACTGAAGCTTTCTTT
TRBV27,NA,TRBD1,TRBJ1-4,CASSRTQGASEKLFF,TGTGCCAGCAGCCGGACCCAGGGGGCCAGTGAAAAACTGTTTTTT
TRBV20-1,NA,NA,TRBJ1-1,CSARKAGEAFF,TGCAGTGCTAGGAAGGCCGGTGAAGCTTTCTTT
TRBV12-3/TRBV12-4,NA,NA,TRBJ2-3,CASSSAASTDTQYF,TGTGCCAGCTCCTCGGCAGCTAGCACAGATACGCAGTATTTT